This entry lists 26 T cell receptor beta chains sequenced from one sample in a study of T cells after yellow fever vaccination. TCRdb re-derived calls from the 5' RACE reads in MiXCR, one entry per CDR3 protein. The table shows about 130,000 distinct CDR3 sequences, with about 8.8% occurring only once. Here the sequenced sample was CD8+ T cells sorted from PBMCs, taken on the day of the yellow fever booster vaccination. These receptors were obtained from a man between 18 and 29 years old who received the YFV17D yellow fever vaccine.

The chain carries TRBV19 and TRBJ2-7; TRBD2 aligns across 9 bases. The CDR3 spans 18 residues. Trimming removed 5 bases from V and 5 bases from J; junction bases left unmatched: 19. The germline V gene encodes CDR1 LNHDA and CDR2 SQIVND (reference sequence). CDR3 DNA: TGTGCCAGTAGTCCCCAGATCCGAGCGGGGGGCCTCAGTGACGAGCAGTACTTC. Protein sequence: CASSPQIRAGGLSDEQYF.

In this sample, this clonotype turned up a few times. The rearrangement links TRBV11-1 to TRBJ2-3; 8 positions agree with TRBD1. The germline V gene has CDR1 SGHAT and CDR2 FQDESV (reference sequence). The trim removed 1 base at V and 2 bases at J, leaving 2 bases unmatched. This CDR3 contains 15 residues. CDR3 loop: CASSLGDRSTDTQYF. The CDR3 nucleotides are TGTGCCAGCAGCTTAGGGGACAGGTCCACAGATACGCAGTATTTT. Based on the CDR3 plus reference TRBV11-1 and TRBJ2-3, the full variable domain is EAEVAQSPRYKITEKSQAVAFWCDPISGHATLYWYRQILGQGPELLVQFQDESVVDDSQLPKDRFSAERLKGVDSTLKIQPAELGDSAMYLCASSLGDRSTDTQYFGPGTRLTVL.

This clonotype has ten or more counts. The rearrangement joins TRBV12-3 or TRBV12-4 to TRBJ2-2; D unclear. CDR3 length: 12 residues. V was trimmed by 6 bases and J by 7 bases, leaving 9 bases between them. CDR3 region: CASRPLGGELFF. Written as DNA, the CDR3 is TGTGCCAGCAGGCCCCTGGGCGGGGAGCTGTTTTTT.

The DNA of the CDR3 is TGTGCCACCAGCAGTGGGTGGCCCACCGGGGAGCTGTTTTTT. This gives the protein CATSSGWPTGELFF. V gene TRBV15 combines with J gene TRBJ2-2; D not resolved. The ends were cut back, 3 bases at V and 4 bases at J, with 9 bases in the middle. The V gene's germline CDR1 is LNHNV and CDR2 YYDKDF (reference sequence). The CDR3 contains 14 residues.

This clonotype showed up just a few times. This chain uses TRBV7-6 with TRBJ1-5; D unresolved. Trimming cost V 4 bases and J 2 bases, with 9 bases left between them. CDR1 is SGHVS, CDR2 FNYEAQ, per germline. The CDR3 loop spans 14 amino acids. CDR3 nucleotides: TGTGCCAGCAGCTCGAAGCTTGGCAATCAGCCCCAGCATTTT. This encodes CASSSKLGNQPQHF.

This clonotype was detected many times. The rearrangement uses TRBV20-1 and TRBJ2-1, with TRBD2 identical over 7 bases. The junction had 4 bases not matched to a gene; V was cut back by 0 bases and J by 2 bases. This CDR3 has 15 amino acids. CDR1 DFQATT and CDR2 SNEGSKA come from the germline V gene (reference sequence). The CDR3 sequence: CSARDLAETYNEQFF. Written as DNA, the CDR3 is TGCAGTGCTAGAGATCTAGCGGAGACCTACAATGAGCAGTTCTTC.

This sequence joins TRBV12-3 or TRBV12-4 and TRBJ2-2; no clear D. There are 13 residues in the CDR3. V was cut by 5 bases and J by 6 bases, with 10 bases left in between. In DNA, the CDR3 is TGTGCCAGCAGTCTCTTCGGTGCCGGGGAGCTGTTTTTT. It codes for CASSLFGAGELFF.

This clonotype occurred a few times. The chain employs TRBV6-2 or TRBV6-3 and TRBJ2-4; 7 bases align to TRBD2. This CDR3 region has 15 residues. CDR1 is MNHEY, CDR2 SVGEGT, per germline. The junction had 7 bases not matched to a gene; V was cut back by 5 bases and J by 3 bases. CDR3 nucleotides: TGTGCCAGCAGTCAAGACCGGGACTACAAAAACATTCAGTACTTC. This codes for CASSQDRDYKNIQYF.

Many counts were recorded for this clonotype. This chain connects TRBV2 to TRBJ2-1; possibly TRBD1 for D (7 bases). This CDR3 spans 13 amino acids. The V gene's germline CDR1 is SNHLY and CDR2 FYNNEI. V gave up 6 bases and J gave up 5 bases, with 11 bases separating them. The CDR3 DNA follows: TGTGCCAGCAGCCCCAGGGGGGACAATGAGCAGTTCTTC. It specifies CASSPRGDNEQFF. Filled out from reference TRBV2 and TRBJ2-1, the complete variable domain reads EPEVTQTPSHQVTQMGQEVILRCVPISNHLYFYWYRQILGQKVEFLVSFYNNEISEKSEIFDDQFSVERPDGSNFTLKIRSTKLEDSAMYFCASSPRGDNEQFFGPGTRLTVL.

This clonotype was seen a handful of times. This chain connects TRBV29-1 to TRBJ1-4; D perhaps matches TRBD1 (6 bases). Trimming took off 6 bases at V and 8 bases at J, with 22 bases between the two ends. CDR3 length: 15 residues. From germline, CDR1 is SQVTM and CDR2 ANQGSEA. The CDR3 bases are TGCAGCGTGAGTTCACAGGGACGAGTGGGGGAAAAACTGTTTTTT. Translation: CSVSSQGRVGEKLFF. Combining the CDR3 with reference TRBV29-1 and TRBJ1-4 gives the whole variable domain SAVISQKPSRDICQRGTSLTIQCQVDSQVTMMFWYRQQPGQSLTLIATANQGSEATYESGFVIDKFPISRPNLTFSTLTVSNMSPEDSSIYLCSVSSQGRVGEKLFFGSGTQLSVL.

This clonotype was found a few times. J is TRBJ2-1 and V is TRBV6-5; D gene unclear. Germline V gives CDR1 MNHEY, CDR2 SVGAGI. This CDR3 is 13 amino acids long. Trimming left V 0 bases short and J 8 bases short, with 8 bases between. Here the CDR3 reads CASSYSAVDEQFF. Here the CDR3 DNA reads TGTGCCAGCAGTTACTCCGCTGTTGATGAGCAGTTCTTC.

This clonotype showed up just a few times. The chain is built from TRBV12-3 or TRBV12-4 and TRBJ1-1; no clear D. The CDR3 spans 15 residues. The V gene lost 4 bases and the J gene lost 0 bases, with 12 bases spanning the gap. CDR3 nucleotide sequence: TGTGCCAGCAGTTCCGGACTGGTCATGAACACTGAAGCTTTCTTT. Translating gives CASSSGLVMNTEAFF.

This clonotype was observed a few times. The chain employs TRBV4-1 and TRBJ2-2, with 11 bases matching TRBD2. CDR1 and CDR2 (germline): MGHRA, YSYEKL. V was clipped by 1 base and J by 0 bases; unmatched bases: 4. The CDR3 extends over 18 amino acids. The CDR3 bases are TGCGCCAGCAGCCAAGTAGCTAGCGGGGGGTCGAACACCGGGGAGCTGTTTTTT. This codes for CASSQVASGGSNTGELFF.

This clonotype was seen a few times. The rearrangement joins TRBV6-5 to TRBJ2-5; 10 bases match TRBD2. After removal of 7 bases from V and 4 bases from J, the junction contained 6 bases not matched to a gene. Germline V CDR1 and CDR2: MNHEY, SVGAGI. The CDR3 spans 14 residues. CDR3 DNA sequence: TGTGCCAGCACTAGCGGGGGCCGATTAGAGACCCAGTACTTC. Protein: CASTSGGRLETQYF.

This clonotype has just a few counts. The chain carries TRBV7-9 and TRBJ2-7, with D maybe TRBD2 (7 bases). CDR3 size: 14 residues. With 5 bases removed from V and 6 bases from J, the gap between germline ends came to 17 bases. CDR1 and CDR2 from the germline V gene are SEHNR and FQNEAQ (reference sequence). CDR3: CASSATGGRGEQYF. CDR3 nucleotides: TGTGCCAGCAGCGCCACGGGGGGCCGGGGCGAGCAGTACTTC. The complete variable domain, with remaining parts taken from reference TRBV7-9 and TRBJ2-7, reads DTGVSQNPRHKITKRGQNVTFRCDPISEHNRLYWYRQTLGQGPEFLTYFQNEAQLEKSRLLSDRFSAERPKGSFSTLEIQRTEQGDSAMYLCASSATGGRGEQYFGPGTRLTVT.

This clonotype has just a few counts. CDR3 coding DNA: TGTGCCACCAGTGAGGGGGCAGGCACTGAAGCTTTCTTT. This encodes CATSEGAGTEAFF. The V gene is TRBV24-1, the J gene TRBJ1-1; the D gene is possibly TRBD1 (6 bases). CDR3 length: 13 amino acids. Germline V lookup: CDR1 KGHDR, CDR2 SFDVKD. Trimming left V 4 bases short and J 4 bases short, with 9 bases between.

The chain combines TRBV5-5 with TRBJ1-6; a weak D match, TRBD1 (5 bases). This CDR3 has 15 residues. V dropped 2 bases and J dropped 4 bases, with 10 bases sitting between them. CDR1 is SGHKS, CDR2 YYEKEE, per germline (reference sequence). Here the CDR3 reads CASSFVREYNSPLHF. The CDR3 nucleotides are TGTGCCAGCAGCTTCGTCAGGGAGTATAATTCACCCCTCCACTTT.

This clonotype was seen many times. V is TRBV5-1 and J is TRBJ2-7; D not resolved. This CDR3 is 15 amino acids long. Germline V lookup: CDR1 SGHRS, CDR2 YFSETQ. Deletions cut 4 bases from V and 3 bases from J, with 17 bases between. In nucleotides, the CDR3 is TGCGCCAGCAGCCCGGTCCCAGGAGATCGCTACGAGCAGTACTTC. It encodes CASSPVPGDRYEQYF.

This clonotype showed up just a few times. The rearrangement joins TRBV12-3 or TRBV12-4 to TRBJ1-1, with D uncertain. The CDR3 spans 12 residues. V lost 8 bases, J lost 1 base, and 8 bases lay in between. CDR3 coding DNA: TGTGCCAGCCGGGCAGCGAACACTGAAGCTTTCTTT. Amino acid sequence: CASRAANTEAFF.

This clonotype was seen only a few times. V gene TRBV19 combines with J gene TRBJ1-1, with 7 positions matching TRBD1. Germline CDR1 reads LNHDA; CDR2 reads SQIVND (reference sequence). Trimming took 5 bases from V and 1 from J; bases not matched to a gene: 7. There are 15 residues in the CDR3. CDR3 coding DNA: TGTGCCAGTAGTCTTTACAGGGGTCAGAACACTGAAGCTTTCTTT. It is translated as CASSLYRGQNTEAFF.

The table lists this clonotype with a few counts. The genes are TRBV27 and TRBJ2-5; 9 nucleotides align to TRBD1. The junction had 7 bases not matched to a gene; V was cut back by 7 bases and J by 1 base. In germline, CDR1 is MNHEY, CDR2 SMNVEV (reference sequence). This CDR3 contains 15 residues. CDR3 region: CASTVPGQGQETQYF. CDR3 coding DNA: TGTGCCAGCACAGTCCCGGGACAGGGCCAAGAGACCCAGTACTTC.

In its sample, this clonotype was seen a few times. V usage is TRBV4-3 and J usage is TRBJ2-1; tentative D call: TRBD1 (6 bases). The V gene's germline CDR1 is LGHNA and CDR2 YSLEER. The ends were cut back, 0 bases at V and 2 bases at J, with 11 bases in the middle. The CDR3 covers 16 residues. The CDR3 sequence: CASSQDSRGPYNEQFF. CDR3 nucleotide sequence: TGCGCCAGCAGCCAAGACTCCAGGGGTCCCTACAATGAGCAGTTCTTC.

This clonotype came up a few times. The gene calls are TRBV14 and TRBJ1-1; the D is unclear. V lost 4 bases and J lost 2, with 17 bases in between. The CDR3 is made up of 16 amino acids. Germline V gene data show CDR1 as SGHDN and CDR2 as FVKESK. CDR3 sequence reads: CASSPPFIGANTEAFF. The CDR3 DNA sequence: TGTGCCAGCAGCCCTCCATTCATAGGCGCTAACACTGAAGCTTTCTTT.

This clonotype showed up just a few times. The rearrangement uses TRBV27 and TRBJ1-6; no firm D call. Per germline, CDR1 MNHEY and CDR2 SMNVEV (reference sequence). The CDR3 sequence is 14 residues long. V gave up 5 bases and J gave up 10 bases, with 15 bases separating them. CDR3 sequence: CASSPSLPGSPLHF. In DNA form, the CDR3 reads TGTGCCAGCAGTCCCTCCTTACCGGGGTCACCCCTCCACTTT.

This clonotype was seen many times. The rearrangement links TRBV20-1 to TRBJ2-3; TRBD2 is a possible D gene (5 bases). The germline gives CDR1 DFQATT, CDR2 SNEGSKA (reference sequence). The CDR3 extends over 14 amino acids. V was clipped by 1 base and J by 7 bases, with 15 bases between them. The CDR3 DNA reads TGCAGTGCTAGAGTAGAGGGCCTGAGATATACGCAGTATTTT. It translates to CSARVEGLRYTQYF.

This clonotype was observed many times. In DNA, the CDR3 is TGTGCCAGCAGTTACAGGGAACAAGAGACCCAGTACTTC. This sequence encodes CASSYREQETQYF. The chain couples TRBV6-2 or TRBV6-3 to TRBJ2-5, with no clear D. Between the trimmed V and J ends, which lost 2 bases and 2 bases, there was a span of 6 bases. Germline V lookup: CDR1 MNHEY, CDR2 SVGEGT. The CDR3 covers 13 residues.